This T cell receptor (beta chain) was observed in a study of cytomegalovirus exposure and HLA in healthy donors (dated by TCRdb to about 2017). Background on the whole study: According to an earlier analysis of several hundred of the donors, about 170 million T cells yielded over 100 million unique TCR beta sequences and about 300 Gb of sequence data. Approximately 310 gigabases of sequencing data and approximately 85 million unique TCR sequences were included in an early release covering about 620 HLA-typed donors. Of the 398 genotyped donors, less than 90% were placed in the genetic ancestry cluster associated with self-reported Caucasian donors. The study was designed to test whether signatures of past pathogen exposure could be identified by cataloging public T cell receptors. The T cell repertoires of about 700 subjects were profiled by immunosequencing and related to cytomegalovirus serostatus. Besides the first cohort of about 730 subjects, a separate validation cohort made up of roughly 130 different subjects was used. High-throughput TCR immunosequencing, statistical association of individual TCRs with disease status, and machine learning were combined to predict cytomegalovirus infection status. In a later analysis, previously published TCR beta repertoires from several hundred donors were re-analyzed and high-resolution HLA genotyping was added so that TCR occurrence patterns could be studied. Rather than drawing on any new phenotypic data, the later analysis identified candidate immune exposures from TCR beta sequences and the way those sequences occurred across donors. To decide whether each TCR beta V gene segment behaved as functional or pseudogenic, an earlier analysis of some 600 of the donors relied on high-throughput TCR beta sequencing. Donor age, sex, ethnicity and CMV serostatus were compiled together with the repertoire data. A later genetic analysis took genome-wide SNP genotypes for about 55% of the 666 donors and used that subset as a discovery cohort. All discovery cohort repertoires had been generated using a single sequencing platform. HLA typing covered class I and class II loci at four-digit resolution. Typing coverage differed by locus: A, B, C, DRB1 and DQB1 were typed in roughly 629-630 donors, DQA1 in around 500, DPA1 in approximately 600, and DPB1 in approximately 450. About five DR-DQ haplotypes were treated as single units for association and clustering because of strong linkage in the cohort. On average, roughly 240,000 unique TCR beta nucleotide sequences were sequenced per donor among several hundred genotyped donors of the cohort, with roughly 20% of those sequences being non-productive. General study outcomes and caveats: An earlier analysis of approximately 500 of the donors showed that most TCR beta V segments appeared in productive rearrangements either about 87% or about 30% of the time, which broadly matched IMGT annotations. Across donors, most TCR sequences were observed very rarely, whereas some public TCRs were present in many individuals. According to a later genetic analysis, donors in an Asian-associated ancestry cluster had fewer N-insertions in productive TCRs than the approximately 650-donor mean. A further reported finding was that TCR beta sequences accurately predicted the HLA-A and HLA-B alleles for most subjects in the first cohort. Cytomegalovirus status was reported to be diagnosed by the classifier with high specificity and sensitivity in both the original and validation cohorts. A total of fewer than 200 TCR beta chains were listed by the study as associated with cytomegalovirus. In a later analysis, most CMV-associated TCR beta chains were found to appear HLA-restricted, with HLA associations seemingly driven largely by CMV exposure. In a later analysis, TCR association rates were found to vary across HLA loci, with the most associated TCRs seen for DRB1 alleles and the fewest for HLA-C alleles. Immune exposure information for the cohort was limited to CMV serostatus. Three of the identified cytomegalovirus-associated TCR beta chains were confirmed in vitro to be specific for cytomegalovirus antigens. Correlated functional status among segregating V segments might reflect linkage disequilibrium, but an unknown experimental factor could not be ruled out. Assigning TCR associations to individual alleles was difficult when HLA alleles, especially DR and DQ, strongly co-occurred. Sequencing depth was assumed to be roughly uniform across donors in the presence/absence analyses, though that assumption may not hold. Some IMGT-functional V segments, including TRBV6-2 and TRBV6-3, could not be told apart with the 87-base-pair reads, so those segments were excluded. Specific HLA alleles were associated with 16,951 TCR beta sequences at a false discovery rate of 0.05 in a later analysis. In a later analysis, several top co-occurrence clusters were reported to appear linked to parvovirus B19, influenza, CMV and Epstein-Barr virus. In a later analysis, HLA-associated TCR beta chains were found to be more clonally expanded and to have lower generation probabilities than equally common non-associated chains. A cluster of highly shared sequence variants was judged likely to represent a technical artifact of the sequencing pipeline. The cohort was sequenced for TCR beta chains only, and without alpha or paired-chain data the features that could be detected were limited. The earlier analysis of some 560 of the donors excluded roughly 16 rarely observed V segments, including chromosome 9 orphons, because counts were too low. An association between a missense DCLRE1C variant and V-gene and J-gene trimming of TCR beta chains was found in a later genetic analysis and replicated in an independent cohort. Because HLA typing was unavailable for some donors at each locus, only the typed subset was used in association tests. The authors suggested that the approach could potentially be extended to other disease states and immunological phenotypes.

Concerning this clone: It has no known antigen specificity. An end of the junction differs from the germline gene, which may be a read error.

The library was made by the immunoSEQ multiplex PCR assay. For the multiplex PCR, a mixture combining 60 forward primers for TCR Vbeta segments and 13 reverse primers for TCR Jbeta segments was used. Amplification of the CDR3 region of rearranged TCR beta genes was performed with a multiplex PCR assay on genomic DNA. The Illumina HiSeq System was used to sequence the amplified TCR beta libraries as 87-base-pair reads. Per the original workflow: A later analysis tallied roughly 78 million unique TCR beta chains across the 650 to 750 repertoires, and around 9.9 million of those chains were shared by two or more donors. Raw reads were error-corrected and collapsed into unique sequences with a nearest-neighbor algorithm that merged closely related sequences to remove PCR and sequencing errors. CDR3 sequences were aligned to IMGT reference sequences to assign V, D and J gene segments. For a sequence to be retained, at least a six-nucleotide match to both a V gene segment and a J gene segment was required. Rearrangements were called productive when the CDR3 lacked stop codons and stayed in frame with V and J; all others were non-productive. CDR3 was defined by IMGT convention, running from the second conserved V-encoded cysteine to the conserved J-encoded phenylalanine. Sequences without an unambiguous match to a single V gene segment were excluded from the earlier analysis of several hundred of the donors. An earlier analysis of some 500 of the donors classified V segments as functional when productive rearrangements were above 56.7% and as segregating when the standard deviation between donors was above 5%. A statistical classification framework was developed to diagnose cytomegalovirus status using the catalog of TCR beta chain sequences. In a later analysis, V and J genes were assigned by comparing TCR nucleotide sequences against IMGT/GENE-DB human TR gene sequences. Using the TCRdist pipeline, a later analysis assigned CDR3 sequences along with most-parsimonious VDJ recombination scenarios. In a later analysis, each TCR beta chain was defined by its CDR3 amino acid sequence together with its V-gene family, and reads without a unique V-gene family were excluded. As a way to deal with suspected cross-contamination and a sequencing artifact, a later analysis dropped 450 to 700 nucleotide sequences that were highly shared and had low generation probability. In a later analysis, a clonal expansion index was calculated for each public chain from normalized within-repertoire ranks of inferred template counts. In a later analysis, generation probabilities were computed with a VDJ recombination model fitted to out-of-frame rearrangements, and the resulting probabilities were checked against IGoR. Hypergeometric tests were used in a later analysis to score TCR-TCR, TCR-HLA and TCR-CMV co-occurrence, with a repertoire-size bias correction applied to the TCR pairs. False discovery rates were estimated in a later analysis by permuting HLA or CMV assignments 20 times. A later analysis grouped co-occurring TCRs with DBSCAN, adding TCRdist sequence similarity when clustering within HLA-allele-positive subsets. Repertoires with fewer than 30,000 or more than 120,000 public chains were left out of co-occurrence clustering, as were five repertoires with anomalous nucleotide sharing. TCRdb took over this immuneACCESS table, retaining in-frame rearrangements with V and J assigned. Such tables are incomplete; in checked studies, under half of the missing clones stem from an unresolved V gene, and the remainder is unexplained. V and J calls plus clone size are reproduced from that table; the DNA served to infer D and trimming. Within this sample are tens of thousands of clones, with roughly 75% of them counted one time only. Together, the top ten hold under 30% of the sample.

The CDR3 goes from the cysteine to the phenylalanine over 11 residues. Solely the CDR3 DNA is kept, with 33 bases framed from the first base. CDR1 and CDR2, per the germline V gene, are KGHSH and LQKENI. In total, approximately 610 healthy bone marrow donors made up the cohort. Cohort members were all nominally healthy when sampled, although unrecorded immune exposures were likely present. The donor was CMV seropositive and was included in the group of some 290 seropositive cohort members. Each donor provided a peripheral blood sample, and peripheral blood mononuclear cells were used for TCR beta sequencing. Genomic DNA extraction from the blood cell samples was performed with the Qiagen DNeasy Blood Extraction Kit.

The sequenced material came from PBMCs. The V gene is TRBV18 and the J gene is TRBJ2-7; a stretch of 7 junction bases matches TRBD1. The sequence came from a woman in her thirties or forties in good health and CMV-seropositive. The sequenced DNA: TGTGCCAGCTCCCCACAGGGGGAGCAGTACTTC. It specifies CASSPQGEQYF.